These 14 T cell receptor beta chains came from one sample sequenced in a study of control samples from healthy donors and cancer patients (dated by TCRdb to 2020 to 2021). To prepare the library, the immunoSEQ multiplex PCR assay was applied. As stored in TCRdb, this immuneACCESS dataset retains in-frame rearrangements with V and J assigned. A fraction of the clones does not appear; measured against another copy, unresolved V genes explain less than half of the discrepancy, and the remainder lacks a known reason. This sample is represented by about 120,000 clones; 85% to 95% of them were singletons. The ten top clones hold about 0.6% of the sample. Sequenced sample: PBMCs. The receptors come from a man older than 75 with head and neck cancer.

V and J are TRBV2 and TRBJ1-2, with 7 bases that match TRBD1. From germline, CDR1 is SNHLY and CDR2 FYNNEI. The CDR3 loop spans 12 amino acids. V shed 5 bases, J shed 6 bases, and the junction held 3 bases outside the gene matches. In DNA form, the CDR3 reads TGTGCCAGCAGTTTGGGACAGAATGGCTACACCTTC. It encodes CASSLGQNGYTF.

J is TRBJ1-1 and V is TRBV7-9; D unresolved. Trimming stripped 6 bases from V and 0 bases from J, with 5 bases between. This CDR3 is built from 12 residues. CDR1 and CDR2 (germline): SEHNR, FQNEAQ (reference sequence). The CDR3 DNA is TGTGCCAGCAGAGAGATGAACACTGAAGCTTTCTTT. This sequence encodes CASREMNTEAFF.

Only a few counts were recorded for this clone. The chain combines TRBV5-1 with TRBJ2-1; 9 bases are a match to TRBD1. Germline CDR1 is SGHRS and CDR2 is YFSETQ. The length of the CDR3 is 16 residues. V shed 0 bases and J 9 bases; nucleotides not matched to a gene: 10. CDR3 protein: CASSLAPGTGYSEQFF. The DNA of the CDR3 is TGCGCCAGCAGCTTGGCCCCCGGGACAGGGTACTCTGAGCAGTTCTTC.

The chain combines TRBV3-1 (or the pseudogene TRBV3-2) with TRBJ2-6; 8 bases map to TRBD2. The CDR3 spans 18 residues. In germline, CDR1 is LGHDT, CDR2 YNNKEL (reference sequence). V was clipped by 7 bases and J by 2 bases; unmatched bases: 13. This CDR3 is CASTRRPAGVTGANVLTF. Here the CDR3 DNA reads TGTGCCAGCACCCGGAGGCCAGCGGGAGTAACTGGGGCCAACGTCCTGACTTTC.

The V gene is TRBV30, the J gene TRBJ1-1; D is perhaps TRBD1 (6 bases). The CDR3 sequence is 13 residues long. In germline, CDR1 is GTSNPN, CDR2 SVGIG (reference sequence). V lost 0 bases and J lost 4, with 9 bases in between. Here the CDR3 DNA reads TGTGCCTGGAGTGTAGGCAGGGGCACTGAAGCTTTCTTT. This translates into CAWSVGRGTEAFF. Looking up the rest from reference TRBV30 and TRBJ1-1 gives the full variable domain: SQTIHQWPATLVQPVGSPLSLECTVEGTSNPNLYWYRQAAGRGLQLLFYSVGIGQISSEVPQNLSASRPQDRQFILSSKKLLLSDSGFYLCAWSVGRGTEAFFGQGTRLTVV.

The rearrangement links TRBV5-1 to TRBJ2-7; 11 nucleotides agree with TRBD2. Germline CDR1 and CDR2: SGHRS and YFSETQ. Trimming at V came to 3 bases and at J to 1 base, leaving 6 bases not matched to a gene. This CDR3 has 16 residues. The CDR3 here is CASSWTLAGGSYEQYF. The DNA for the CDR3 is TGCGCCAGCAGCTGGACGCTAGCGGGAGGTTCCTACGAGCAGTACTTC.

The sample holds a few counts of this clone. This chain connects TRBV7-8 to TRBJ2-5; no clear D gene. The germline V gene encodes CDR1 SGHVS and CDR2 FQNEAQ. V lost 8 bases to trimming and J lost 2 bases, with 9 bases between them. CDR3 length: 12 residues. The CDR3 spells CASAFLQETQYF. Written as DNA, the CDR3 is TGTGCCAGCGCCTTCCTTCAAGAGACCCAGTACTTC.

The chain combines TRBV4-3 with TRBJ1-2; tentative D call: TRBD1 (5 bases). Germline V gives CDR1 LGHNA, CDR2 YSLEER. V was cut by 0 bases and J by 8 bases, with 22 bases left in between. This CDR3 is built from 17 residues. Here the CDR3 reads CASSQEGGPSLGRGYTF. The CDR3 DNA follows: TGCGCCAGCAGCCAAGAGGGGGGACCAAGTTTAGGGCGAGGCTACACCTTC.

The chain employs TRBV7-9 and TRBJ2-1; possibly TRBD1 or TRBD2 for D (5 bases each). Germline values: CDR1 SEHNR, CDR2 FQNEAQ (reference sequence). CDR3 length: 13 amino acids. Trimming removed 11 bases at V and 5 bases at J, with 16 bases between. The CDR3 spells CAEGRDPHNEQFF. The CDR3 DNA is TGTGCCGAGGGCCGGGACCCCCACAATGAGCAGTTCTTC.

The chain joins TRBV9 to TRBJ1-2; TRBD1 matches at 8 bases. The CDR3 runs to 14 residues. J was trimmed by 5 bases and V by 5 bases; bases with no gene match: 8. The V gene's germline CDR1 is SGDLS and CDR2 YYNGEE. The CDR3 DNA sequence: TGTGCCAGCAGTCTTCCGGGACAGGCATATGGCTACACCTTC. Its translation is CASSLPGQAYGYTF.

The chain joins TRBV5-1 to TRBJ2-1; 8 bases agree with TRBD2. V was clipped by 4 bases and J by 6 bases; unmatched bases: 6. CDR3 length: 14 residues. Germline V gene lookup returns CDR1 SGHRS and CDR2 YFSETQ. The CDR3 protein is CASSVAGTGNEQFF. The CDR3 DNA reads as TGCGCCAGCAGCGTAGCGGGAACGGGCAATGAGCAGTTCTTC.

The genes are TRBV12-5 and TRBJ2-3, with D possibly TRBD2 on 5 matching bases. This CDR3 is 16 amino acids long. Germline loops: CDR1 LGHNT, CDR2 FRNRAP. V lost 2 bases to trimming and J lost 6 bases, with 18 bases between them. CDR3 sequence: CASGLLQLKPGDTQYF. The CDR3 DNA reads as TGTGCTAGTGGTTTGTTGCAGCTAAAACCGGGGGATACGCAGTATTTT.

This clone was seen more than once but under ten times. The chain has TRBV6-2 or TRBV6-3 and TRBJ2-2; 9 bases align to TRBD2. Trimming at V came to 8 bases and at J to 1 base, leaving 14 bases not matched to a gene. The CDR3 contains 18 residues. CDR1 MNHEY and CDR2 SVGEGT come from the germline V gene. The CDR3 here is CASRQKPGTSRNTGELFF. DNA for the CDR3: TGTGCCAGCCGCCAAAAGCCCGGGACTAGCAGGAACACCGGGGAGCTGTTTTTT.

This chain links TRBV4-1 with TRBJ2-5; D gene unclear. The CDR3 is 15 amino acids. Germline V CDR1 and CDR2: MGHRA, YSYEKL. Deletions cut 1 base from V and 2 bases from J, with 11 bases between. The CDR3 loop is CASSQGMGFQETQYF. In DNA form, the CDR3 reads TGCGCCAGCAGCCAAGGTATGGGGTTTCAAGAGACCCAGTACTTC.